These T cell receptor beta chains were read from a single sample in a study of cytomegalovirus exposure and HLA in healthy donors. Profiled with immunoSEQ multiplex PCR; TCRdb holds only in-frame clones, not every one. Among 50,000 or so clones listed, 65% to 80% were seen once. The specimen was PBMCs. The source of these receptors is a woman between 50 and 59 years old in good health and CMV-seronegative. CDR3s include the opening cysteine and the closing phenylalanine or tryptophan. Fields, in order: CDR3 protein, CDR3 DNA, V gene, J gene, D gene, clone size. The D gene is left open where the match is weak. Clone size is not always given. Where it is, it says once, few, many or a class for expanded clones.

CASSLARARGTEAFF,TGTGCCAGCAGCTTAGCGAGGGCCCGAGGCACTGAAGCTTTCTTT,TRBV5-8,TRBJ1-1,NA,few
CASSNPGYNEQFF,TGTGCCAGCAGCAATCCGGGATACAATGAGCAGTTCTTC,TRBV11-3,TRBJ2-1,NA,few
CASSPQRGVNEQFF,TGTGCCAGCTCACCACAGCGGGGGGTCAATGAGCAGTTCTTC,TRBV18,TRBJ2-1,TRBD2,NA
CASSWDSSNTGELFF,TGTGCCAGCAGCTGGGACAGTTCGAACACCGGGGAGCTGTTTTTT,TRBV7-9,TRBJ2-2,TRBD1,NA
CASLPNFNQPQHF,TGTGCCAGCCTTCCGAACTTTAATCAGCCCCAGCATTTT,TRBV28,TRBJ1-5,NA,NA
CASSLTSGSVEQYF,TGTGCCAGCAGTTTGACTAGCGGGAGTGTCGAGCAGTACTTC,TRBV28,TRBJ2-7,TRBD2,NA
CASSPGQGRRYTF,TGTGCCAGCAGTCCCGGACAGGGGAGACGCTACACCTTC,TRBV7-9,TRBJ1-2,TRBD1,NA
CASSDPSGQGGETQYF,TGTGCCAGCAGTGACCCTTCGGGACAGGGAGGAGAGACCCAGTACTTC,TRBV25-1,TRBJ2-5,TRBD1,NA
CASSPGAGGPNEQFF,TGCGCCAGCAGCCCGGGAGCGGGAGGCCCCAATGAGCAGTTCTTC,TRBV5-1,TRBJ2-1,TRBD2,NA
CASSLAEDTEAFF,TGTGCCAGCAGCTTAGCTGAGGACACTGAAGCTTTCTTT,TRBV7-2,TRBJ1-1,NA,NA
CASRKLAGVSRYNEQFF,TGTGCCAGCAGAAAACTAGCGGGAGTAAGTCGTTACAATGAGCAGTTCTTC,TRBV27,TRBJ2-1,TRBD2,NA
CASSFDNEQFF,TGCGCCAGCAGCTTCGACAATGAGCAGTTCTTC,TRBV5-1,TRBJ2-1,NA,NA
CASSSQETQYF,TGTGCCAGCAGCTCTCAAGAGACCCAGTACTTC,TRBV7-9,TRBJ2-5,NA,NA
CASRSGTGAEAFF,TGTGCCAGCAGGTCCGGGACAGGGGCTGAAGCTTTCTTT,TRBV2,TRBJ1-1,TRBD1,NA
CASTGTSGSRWETQYF,TGTGCCAGCACTGGGACTAGCGGGAGTAGATGGGAGACCCAGTACTTC,TRBV28,TRBJ2-5,TRBD2,NA
CSVYSRRTIYF,TGCAGCGTGTATAGCCGGAGGACCATATATTTT,TRBV29-1,TRBJ1-3,NA,NA
CASSPRRGFGIQYF,TGTGCCAGTAGTCCCCGGAGAGGGTTTGGCATTCAGTACTTC,TRBV19,TRBJ2-4,NA,NA
CASSRDRDGVQYF,TGCGCCAGCAGTCGGGACAGGGATGGCGTGCAGTACTTC,TRBV4-3,TRBJ2-7,TRBD1,NA
CASSSLVTYEQYF,TGTGCCAGCAGTTCCTTAGTTACCTACGAGCAGTACTTC,TRBV27,TRBJ2-7,NA,NA
CASSFQGGSLEAFF,TGTGCCAGCAGCTTCCAAGGTGGGAGCCTAGAAGCTTTCTTT,TRBV7-9,TRBJ1-1,NA,NA
CASSYSTVLRDTEAFF,TGTGCCAGCAGTTACTCGACGGTCCTCAGGGACACTGAAGCTTTCTTT,TRBV6-5,TRBJ1-1,NA,NA
CSVVGGGAVDTQYF,TGCAGCGTTGTAGGAGGGGGCGCAGTAGATACGCAGTATTTT,TRBV29-1,TRBJ2-3,NA,NA
CAYGTEGYSNQPQHF,TGTGCCTATGGGACAGAGGGTTATAGCAATCAGCCCCAGCATTTT,TRBV30,TRBJ1-5,TRBD1,few
CAWKRGSTEAFF,TGTGCCTGGAAAAGGGGATCCACTGAAGCTTTCTTT,TRBV30,TRBJ1-1,NA,few
CASSLQREVTF,TGTGCCAGCAGCCTCCAGCGGGAGGTCACCTTC,TRBV11-1,TRBJ1-2,NA,NA
CASHSILLDEQYF,TGTGCCAGCCACTCCATTCTCCTGGACGAGCAGTACTTC,TRBV28,TRBJ2-7,NA,NA
CASSLGANTEAFF,TGTGCCAGCAGTTTAGGGGCGAACACTGAAGCTTTCTTT,TRBV28,TRBJ1-1,NA,NA
CASSPGGEAQPQHF,TGTGCCAGCAGTCCCGGAGGGGAGGCTCAGCCCCAGCATTTT,TRBV7-9,TRBJ1-5,NA,few
CASSLGGDVQPQHF,TGTGCCAGCAGTTTAGGGGGGGATGTTCAGCCCCAGCATTTT,TRBV28,TRBJ1-5,NA,NA
CASSERLAGGPDEQFF,TGTGCCAGCAGCGAACGACTAGCGGGAGGGCCGGATGAGCAGTTCTTC,TRBV5-4,TRBJ2-1,TRBD2,NA
CASSLAIRSTDTQYF,TGTGCCAGCAGCCTGGCAATACGGAGCACAGATACGCAGTATTTT,TRBV5-8,TRBJ2-3,NA,NA
CAITEGAGRAGTDTQYF,TGTGCCATCACCGAGGGTGCCGGGAGGGCCGGCACAGATACGCAGTATTTT,TRBV10-3,TRBJ2-3,TRBD2,NA
CASSQDPAGAPTQYF,TGCGCCAGCAGCCAAGATCCAGCGGGGGCCCCAACCCAGTACTTC,TRBV4-3,TRBJ2-5,TRBD2,NA
CASSLLGLAADTQYF,TGCGCCAGCAGCTTGTTGGGACTAGCAGCAGATACGCAGTATTTT,TRBV5-1,TRBJ2-3,TRBD2,few
CASSLDPTSGVSQPQHF,TGCGCCAGCAGCTTGGATCCGACCTCAGGGGTAAGTCAGCCCCAGCATTTT,TRBV5-1,TRBJ1-5,NA,NA
CASSLQETQYF,TGTGCCAGTAGCCTACAAGAGACCCAGTACTTC,TRBV19,TRBJ2-5,NA,NA
CASKFSMTVGEAFF,TGTGCCAGTAAATTTTCCATGACAGTCGGTGAAGCTTTCTTT,TRBV19,TRBJ1-1,NA,NA
CASSLGSGTGDEKLFF,TGTGCCAGCAGCTTAGGGTCTGGGACAGGGGATGAAAAACTGTTTTTT,TRBV7-9,TRBJ1-4,TRBD1,NA
CASNLAGGEGYTF,TGTGCCAGCAACCTGGCAGGGGGCGAAGGCTACACCTTC,TRBV28,TRBJ1-2,TRBD1,NA
CASSFPLGGGEKLFF,TGTGCCAGCAGCTTCCCCTTAGGAGGCGGTGAAAAACTGTTTTTT,TRBV7-9,TRBJ1-4,NA,NA